This TCR beta chain is from a study of cytomegalovirus exposure and HLA in healthy donors. Donors counted as nominally healthy when sampled, yet unrecorded immune exposures were likely. Trimming cost V 7 bases and J 5 bases; bases outside gene matches: 9. Germline CDR1 is MNHNY and CDR2 is SVGAGI (reference sequence). CDR3 length: 15 residues. The PCR ran on 60 Vbeta and 13 Jbeta primers. Libraries were prepared by immunoSEQ multiplex PCR; TCRdb keeps only in-frame clonotypes and omits some of them. The sample lists roughly 180,000 clones, around four fifths occurring once. The rearrangement joins TRBV6-6 to TRBJ2-1; 9 bases fit TRBD2. The clonotype comes from a woman younger than 45 in good health and CMV-seropositive. What was sequenced was PBMCs. The DNA of the CDR3 is TGTGCCAGCACAGCCGGGACTAGCATAAACAATGAGCAGTTCTTC. Translation: CASTAGTSINNEQFF.